The 16 T cell receptor beta chains listed next were all sequenced from one sample in a study of control samples from healthy donors and cancer patients. TCRdb keeps only in-frame clones here, not all; method: immunoSEQ multiplex PCR. The data show about 120,000 clones, with roughly nine tenths seen just once and 1.1% held by the top ten. Sequenced material: PBMCs. The source of these receptors is a woman between 45 and 60 years old with colorectal cancer.

The CDR3 DNA follows: TGTGCCAGCAGTTACGAGCGGGGCGGGGGCTACACCTTC. This sequence encodes CASSYERGGGYTF. This rearrangement joins TRBV6-5 to TRBJ1-2, with D perhaps matching TRBD1 (5 bases). Germline V gives CDR1 MNHEY, CDR2 SVGAGI. V was clipped by 2 bases and J by 8 bases, with 12 bases between them. The CDR3 runs to 13 residues.

J is TRBJ1-6 and V is TRBV7-6, with no clear D. This CDR3 spans 15 amino acids. With 2 bases removed from V and 1 base from J, the gap between germline ends came to 6 bases. Germline V lookup: CDR1 SGHVS, CDR2 FNYEAQ. The CDR3 region has the DNA TGTGCCAGCAGCTTATCCGTATCCTATAATTCACCCCTCCACTTT. It encodes CASSLSVSYNSPLHF.

This clone was picked up a small number of times. The rearrangement joins TRBV3-1 (or the pseudogene TRBV3-2) to TRBJ2-3; 9 bases map to TRBD2. This CDR3 spans 18 amino acids. After removal of 4 bases from V and 8 bases from J, the junction contained 19 bases not matched to a gene. The V gene's germline CDR1 is LGHDT and CDR2 YNNKEL (reference sequence). As DNA, the CDR3 is TGTGCCAGCAGCCTAACAACTGGACTAGCGTCTTTTTCCGGTACGCAGTATTTT. It yields the protein CASSLTTGLASFSGTQYF.

This chain links TRBV19 with TRBJ2-3; D unclear. The CDR3 is made up of 11 amino acids. Per the germline V gene, CDR1 is LNHDA and CDR2 is SQIVND (reference sequence). Trimming shortened V by 7 bases and J by 6 bases, and 8 bases separated the two germline ends. CDR3 sequence (DNA): TGTGCCAGTAATCTAGGGGATACGCAGTATTTT. It codes for CASNLGDTQYF.

In nucleotides, the CDR3 is TGTGCCAGCATGCCGACAGGACAGTCGACTGGAAACACCATATATTTT. Protein sequence: CASMPTGQSTGNTIYF. The chain is built from TRBV7-9 and TRBJ1-3; D is possibly TRBD1 (6 bases). This CDR3 region has 16 residues. The V end lost 7 bases, the J end lost 2 bases, and 18 bases lay between the germline ends. Germline CDR1 SEHNR, CDR2 FQNEAQ (reference sequence).

The J gene is TRBJ1-5, the V gene TRBV27, with D hard to call. V was clipped by 6 bases and J by 0 bases, with 6 bases between them. The CDR3 has 13 residues. Germline CDR1 reads MNHEY; CDR2 reads SMNVEV (reference sequence). In DNA, the CDR3 is TGTGCCAGCAGCCACTATAGCAATCAGCCCCAGCATTTT. As protein: CASSHYSNQPQHF.

The rearrangement uses TRBV5-1 and TRBJ2-7; the match to TRBD2 covers 9 bases. V lost 3 bases to trimming and J lost 0 bases; unmatched junction nucleotides: 4. CDR1 SGHRS and CDR2 YFSETQ come from the germline V gene. The CDR3 length is 15 residues. In DNA form, the CDR3 reads TGCGCCAGCAGCTACCGAGCGGGGGGCTCCTACGAGCAGTACTTC. Amino acid sequence: CASSYRAGGSYEQYF.

Worth noting for this clone: The same CDR3 is also encoded by other DNA sequences in this sample. This chain links TRBV30 with TRBJ1-1; maybe TRBD1 (6 bases). This CDR3 has 13 amino acids. Trimming removed 3 bases at V and 1 base at J, with 9 bases between. CDR1 and CDR2 (germline): GTSNPN, SVGIG (reference sequence). The CDR3 here is CAWSRQENTEAFF. DNA of the CDR3: TGTGCCTGGAGCCGACAGGAGAACACTGAAGCTTTCTTT.

J is TRBJ1-2 and V is TRBV4-2; D is perhaps TRBD1 (5 bases). Germline V gene sequence: CDR1 LGHNA, CDR2 YNFKEQ. The CDR3 is 13 amino acids. With 0 bases removed from V and 8 bases from J, the gap between germline ends came to 10 bases. CDR3 coding DNA: TGTGCCAGCAGCCAAGACATAGGGGACGGCTACACCTTC. Amino acid sequence: CASSQDIGDGYTF.

CDR3 protein: CASRNSGGYGNTIYF. CDR3 in DNA: TGCGCCAGCAGAAACTCAGGAGGTTATGGAAACACCATATATTTT. The chain employs TRBV5-1 and TRBJ1-3; no clear D. V was cut by 5 bases and J by 3 bases, with 15 bases left in between. CDR1 and CDR2 (germline): SGHRS, YFSETQ. There are 15 residues in the CDR3.

A remark on this clone: One end of the junction varies from germline; a read error may be responsible. The V gene is TRBV28, the J gene TRBJ2-7; tentative D call: TRBD2 (5 bases). CDR3 length equals 11 residues. Germline loops: CDR1 MDHEN, CDR2 SYDVKM. Here the CDR3 DNA reads TGTGCCAGCAGTGAAAGGTGGGAGAGGGACTTC. This translates into CASSERWERDF.

This chain links TRBV6-5 with TRBJ1-5, with TRBD1 matching over 8 bases. Trimming took 6 bases from V and 0 from J; bases not matched to a gene: 4. The CDR3 is 15 residues long. Germline loops: CDR1 MNHEY, CDR2 SVGAGI. This CDR3 reads CASSPGTGSNQPQHF. In DNA form, the CDR3 reads TGTGCCAGCAGCCCCGGGACAGGTAGCAATCAGCCCCAGCATTTT.

This chain uses TRBV28 with TRBJ1-4; TRBD1 matches 7 bases. Per germline, CDR1 MDHEN and CDR2 SYDVKM. Losses at the gene ends were 5 bases for V and 0 bases for J; bases not matched to a gene: 6. The CDR3 is 16 residues long. CDR3 loop: CASSVGTDATNEKLFF. The CDR3 DNA sequence: TGTGCCAGCAGTGTCGGGACAGACGCAACTAATGAAAAACTGTTTTTT. The entire variable domain, with the rest obtained from reference TRBV28 and TRBJ1-4, is as follows: DVKVTQSSRYLVKRTGEKVFLECVQDMDHENMFWYRQDPGLGLRLIYFSYDVKMKEKGDIPEGYSVSREKKERFSLILESASTNQTSMYLCASSVGTDATNEKLFFGSGTQLSVL.

This clone was seen at least ten times. The genes are TRBV19 and TRBJ1-5; unclear D gene. The CDR3 contains 16 residues. Germline-derived CDR1 and CDR2 are LNHDA and SQIVND (reference sequence). The V gene lost 7 bases and the J gene lost 2 bases, with 18 bases spanning the gap. CDR3 DNA: TGTGCCAGTAAAAGAGGCCCGACATGGGGCAATCAGCCCCAGCATTTT. It is translated as CASKRGPTWGNQPQHF. Filled out from reference TRBV19 and TRBJ1-5, the complete variable domain reads DGGITQSPKYLFRKEGQNVTLSCEQNLNHDAMYWYRQDPGQGLRLIYYSQIVNDFQKGDIAEGYSVSREKKESFPLTVTSAQKNPTAFYLCASKRGPTWGNQPQHFGDGTRLSIL.

The rearrangement joins TRBV18 to TRBJ1-4; no clear D. The V end lost 2 bases, the J end lost 5 bases, and 9 bases lay between the germline ends. Germline V CDR1 and CDR2: KGHSH, LQKENI. This CDR3 has 14 residues. The DNA for the CDR3 is TGTGCCAGCTCACCAGGAAGGTCCAATGAAAAACTGTTTTTT. Amino acid sequence: CASSPGRSNEKLFF.

The chain has TRBV4-1 and TRBJ2-5; weak D call: TRBD2 (6 bases). Germline CDR1 reads MGHRA; CDR2 reads YSYEKL. The CDR3 is 17 amino acids. V was shortened by 1 base and J by 5 bases, with 20 bases between the two germline ends. CDR3 protein: CASSQVRLRGGGETQYF. CDR3 bases: TGCGCCAGCAGCCAAGTACGGCTTAGGGGTGGGGGGGAGACCCAGTACTTC.